Sequencing of this T cell receptor (beta chain) was carried out in a study of blood T cell repertoires in COVID-19. V was trimmed by 5 bases and J by 1 base, leaving 17 bases between them. Germline V gene lookup returns CDR1 MDHEN and CDR2 SYDVKM. This CDR3 has 16 residues. The Seattle site enrolled patients during active infection and followed them longitudinally. The table came from immunoSEQ multiplex PCR; TCRdb's copy has only in-frame clones and leaves some out. The sample lists hundreds of thousands of clones, just under 90% occurring once. The chain links TRBV28 to TRBJ1-1, with unresolved D. Sequencing input: peripheral blood. This clonotype originated in a woman younger than 45 with COVID-19, enrolled during active disease. CDR3 coding DNA: TGTGCCAGCAGTCCCGAGGGAGCCTCTAGGAACACTGAAGCTTTCTTT. Its protein product is CASSPEGASRNTEAFF.